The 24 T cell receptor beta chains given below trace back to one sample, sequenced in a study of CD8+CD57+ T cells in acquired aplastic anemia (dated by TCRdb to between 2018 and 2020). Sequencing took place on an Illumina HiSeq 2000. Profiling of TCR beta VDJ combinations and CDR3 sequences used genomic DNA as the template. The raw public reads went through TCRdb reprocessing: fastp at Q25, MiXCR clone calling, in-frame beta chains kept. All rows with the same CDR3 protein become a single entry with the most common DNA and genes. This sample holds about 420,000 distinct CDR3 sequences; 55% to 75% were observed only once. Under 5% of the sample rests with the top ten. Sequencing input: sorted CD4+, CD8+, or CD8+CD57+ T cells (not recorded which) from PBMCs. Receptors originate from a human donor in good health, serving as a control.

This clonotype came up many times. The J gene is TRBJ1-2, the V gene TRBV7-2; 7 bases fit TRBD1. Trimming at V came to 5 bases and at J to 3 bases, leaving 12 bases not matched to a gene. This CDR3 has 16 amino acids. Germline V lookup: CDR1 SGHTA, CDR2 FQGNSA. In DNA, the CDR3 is TGTGCCAGCAGCCCCCGGACAGGCACACCCTACTATGGCTACACCTTC. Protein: CASSPRTGTPYYGYTF.

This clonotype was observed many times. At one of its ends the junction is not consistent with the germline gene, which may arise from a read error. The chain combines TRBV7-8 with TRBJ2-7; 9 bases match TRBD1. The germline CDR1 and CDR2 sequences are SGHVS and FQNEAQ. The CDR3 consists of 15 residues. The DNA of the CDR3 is TGTGCCAGCAGCCTAGCCTTGGGACAGGGATACGAGCAGTACTTC. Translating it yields CASSLALGQGYEQYF.

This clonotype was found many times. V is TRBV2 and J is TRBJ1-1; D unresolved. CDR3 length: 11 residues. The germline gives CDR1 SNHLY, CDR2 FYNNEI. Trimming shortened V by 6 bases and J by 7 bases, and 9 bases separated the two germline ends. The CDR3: CASRYQDEAFF. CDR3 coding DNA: TGTGCCAGCAGGTATCAGGATGAAGCTTTCTTT. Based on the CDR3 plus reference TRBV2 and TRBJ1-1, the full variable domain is EPEVTQTPSHQVTQMGQEVILRCVPISNHLYFYWYRQILGQKVEFLVSFYNNEISEKSEIFDDQFSVERPDGSNFTLKIRSTKLEDSAMYFCASRYQDEAFFGQGTRLTVV.

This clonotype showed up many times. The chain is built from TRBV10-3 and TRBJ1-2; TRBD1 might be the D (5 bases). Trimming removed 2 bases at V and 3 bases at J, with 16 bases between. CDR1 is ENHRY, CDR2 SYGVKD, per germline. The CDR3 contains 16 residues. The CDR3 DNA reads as TGTGCCATCAGTGAGAAGCCGGAGGGGTTGGACTATGGCTACACCTTC. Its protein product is CAISEKPEGLDYGYTF.

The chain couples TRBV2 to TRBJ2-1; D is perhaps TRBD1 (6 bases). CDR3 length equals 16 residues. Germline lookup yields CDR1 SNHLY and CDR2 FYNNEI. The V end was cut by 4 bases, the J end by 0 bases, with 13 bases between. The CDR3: CASSGDRLSSYNEQFF. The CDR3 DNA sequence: TGTGCCAGCAGTGGAGACAGGTTGAGCTCCTACAATGAGCAGTTCTTC.

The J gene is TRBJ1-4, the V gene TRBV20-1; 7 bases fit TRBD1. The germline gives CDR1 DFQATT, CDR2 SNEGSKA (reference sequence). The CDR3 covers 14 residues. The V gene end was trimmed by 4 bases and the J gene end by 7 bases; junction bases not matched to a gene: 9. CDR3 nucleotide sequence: TGCAGTGCTACGGGACAGTGCGAACTTGAAAAACTGTTTTTT. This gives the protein CSATGQCELEKLFF.

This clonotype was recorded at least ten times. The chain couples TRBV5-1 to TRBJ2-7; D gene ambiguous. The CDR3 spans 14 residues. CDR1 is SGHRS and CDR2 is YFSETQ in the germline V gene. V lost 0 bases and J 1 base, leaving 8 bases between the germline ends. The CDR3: CASSLDVRSYEQYF. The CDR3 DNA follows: TGCGCCAGCAGCTTGGATGTGAGATCCTACGAGCAGTACTTC.

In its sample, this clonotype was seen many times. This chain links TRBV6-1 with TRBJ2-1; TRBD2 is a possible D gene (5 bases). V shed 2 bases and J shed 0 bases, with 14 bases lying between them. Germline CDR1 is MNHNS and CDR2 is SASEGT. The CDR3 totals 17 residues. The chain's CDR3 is CASSENIGLASYNEQFF. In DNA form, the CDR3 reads TGTGCCAGCAGTGAAAATATCGGGCTAGCCTCCTACAATGAGCAGTTCTTC.

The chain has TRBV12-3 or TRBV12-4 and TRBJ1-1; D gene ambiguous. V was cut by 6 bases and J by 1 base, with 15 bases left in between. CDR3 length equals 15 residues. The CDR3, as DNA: TGTGCCAGCAGCCCGATGCCCGGAAAGAACACTGAAGCTTTCTTT. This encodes CASSPMPGKNTEAFF.

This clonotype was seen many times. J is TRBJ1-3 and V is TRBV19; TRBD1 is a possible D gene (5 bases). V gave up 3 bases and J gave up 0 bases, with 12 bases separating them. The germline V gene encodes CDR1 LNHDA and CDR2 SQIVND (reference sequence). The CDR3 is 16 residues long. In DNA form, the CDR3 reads TGTGCCAGTAGTATTAAAGACAGCTACTCTGGAAACACCATATATTTT. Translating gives CASSIKDSYSGNTIYF.

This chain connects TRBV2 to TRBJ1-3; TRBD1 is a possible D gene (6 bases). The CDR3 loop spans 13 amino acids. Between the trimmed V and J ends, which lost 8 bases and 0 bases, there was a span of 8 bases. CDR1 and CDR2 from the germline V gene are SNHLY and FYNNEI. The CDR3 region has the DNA TGTGCCAGCGGACAGTACTCTGGAAACACCATATATTTT. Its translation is CASGQYSGNTIYF.

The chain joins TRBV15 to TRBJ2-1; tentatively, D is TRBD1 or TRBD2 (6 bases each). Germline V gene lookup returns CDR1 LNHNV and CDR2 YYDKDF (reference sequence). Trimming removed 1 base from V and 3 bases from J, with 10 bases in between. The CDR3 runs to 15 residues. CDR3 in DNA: TGTGCCACCAGCAGAGGGGGGGCCGACTACAATGAGCAGTTCTTC. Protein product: CATSRGGADYNEQFF.

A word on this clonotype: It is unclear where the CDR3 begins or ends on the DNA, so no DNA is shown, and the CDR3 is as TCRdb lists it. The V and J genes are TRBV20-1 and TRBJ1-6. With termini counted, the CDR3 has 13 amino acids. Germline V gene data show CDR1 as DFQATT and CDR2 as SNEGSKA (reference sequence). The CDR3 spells CSVMATPSVPLHF.

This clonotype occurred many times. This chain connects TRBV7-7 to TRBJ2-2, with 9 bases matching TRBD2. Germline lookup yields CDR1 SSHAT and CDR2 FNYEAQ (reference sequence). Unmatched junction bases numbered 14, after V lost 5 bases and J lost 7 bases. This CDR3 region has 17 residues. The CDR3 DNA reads TGTGCCAGCAGCAGAAGCCCGCGGGGGGGCCTTATCGGGGAGCTGTTTTTT. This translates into CASSRSPRGGLIGELFF. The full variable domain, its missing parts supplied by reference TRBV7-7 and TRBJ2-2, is GAGVSQSPRYKVTKRGQDVTLRCDPISSHATLYWYQQALGQGPEFLTYFNYEAQPDKSGLPSDRFSAERPEGSISTLTIQRTEQRDSAMYRCASSRSPRGGLIGELFFGEGSRLTVL.

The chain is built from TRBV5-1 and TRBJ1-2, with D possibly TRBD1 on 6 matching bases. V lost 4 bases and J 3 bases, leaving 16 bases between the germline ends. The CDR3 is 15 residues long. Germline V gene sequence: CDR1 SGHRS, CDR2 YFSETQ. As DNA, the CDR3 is TGCGCCAGCAGCCCGATGGACAGAGAATACTATGGCTACACCTTC. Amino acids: CASSPMDREYYGYTF.

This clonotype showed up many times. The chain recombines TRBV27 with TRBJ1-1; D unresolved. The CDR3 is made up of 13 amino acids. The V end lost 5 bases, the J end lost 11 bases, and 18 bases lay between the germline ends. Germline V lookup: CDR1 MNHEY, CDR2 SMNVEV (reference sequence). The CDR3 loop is CASSGFRSRLAFF. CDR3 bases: TGTGCCAGCAGTGGTTTCAGGTCCAGGTTGGCTTTCTTT.

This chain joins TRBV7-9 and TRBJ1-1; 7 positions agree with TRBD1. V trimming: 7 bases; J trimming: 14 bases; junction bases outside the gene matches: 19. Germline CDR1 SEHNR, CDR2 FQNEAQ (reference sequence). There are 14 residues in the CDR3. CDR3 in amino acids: CASTRGGRPAEAFF. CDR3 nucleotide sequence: TGTGCCAGCACCAGGGGGGGGAGGCCCGCTGAGGCGTTCTTT.

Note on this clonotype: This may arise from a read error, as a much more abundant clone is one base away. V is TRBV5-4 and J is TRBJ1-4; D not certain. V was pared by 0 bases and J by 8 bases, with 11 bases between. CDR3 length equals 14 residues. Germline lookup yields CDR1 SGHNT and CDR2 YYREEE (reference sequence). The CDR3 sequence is CASSLVGPEEKLFF. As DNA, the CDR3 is TGTGCCAGCAGCTTGGTCGGACCTGAAGAAAAACTGTTTTTT.

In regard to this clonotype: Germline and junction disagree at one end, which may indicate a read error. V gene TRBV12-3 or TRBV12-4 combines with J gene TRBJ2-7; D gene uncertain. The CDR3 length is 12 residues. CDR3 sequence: CASSLAPKEQCF. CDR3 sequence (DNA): TGTGCCAGCAGTTTAGCTCCCAAAGAGCAGTGCTTC.

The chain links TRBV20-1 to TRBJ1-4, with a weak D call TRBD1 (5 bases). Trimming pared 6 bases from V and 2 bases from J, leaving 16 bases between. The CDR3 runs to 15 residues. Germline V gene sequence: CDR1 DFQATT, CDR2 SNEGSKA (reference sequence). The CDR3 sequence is CSAPGGGATNEKLFF. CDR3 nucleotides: TGCAGTGCCCCCGGGGGGGGAGCCACTAATGAAAAACTGTTTTTT.

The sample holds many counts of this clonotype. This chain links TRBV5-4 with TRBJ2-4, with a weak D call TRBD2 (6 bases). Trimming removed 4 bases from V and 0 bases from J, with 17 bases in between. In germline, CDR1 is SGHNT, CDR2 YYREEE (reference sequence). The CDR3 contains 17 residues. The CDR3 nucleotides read TGTGCCAGCAGCGCCGGGAGCTCCCGTTTAGCCAAAAACATTCAGTACTTC. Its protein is CASSAGSSRLAKNIQYF.

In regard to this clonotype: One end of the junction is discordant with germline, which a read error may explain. The CDR3 here is CASSWGGVAFFCF. The CDR3 DNA follows: TGTGCCAGCAGTTGGGGTGGGGTGGCTTTCTTTTGCTTT. The chain employs TRBV2 and TRBJ1-1; the D is unclear. The CDR3 runs to 13 residues. CDR1 SNHLY and CDR2 FYNNEI come from the germline V gene.

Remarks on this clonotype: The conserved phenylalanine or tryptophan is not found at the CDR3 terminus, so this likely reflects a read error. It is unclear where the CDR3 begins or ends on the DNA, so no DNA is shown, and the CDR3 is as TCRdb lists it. The CDR3 loop reads CASSLSLVS. The rearrangement joins TRBV7-4 to TRBJ1-1. With termini counted, the CDR3 has 9 amino acids. Germline V gene lookup returns CDR1 SGHVT and CDR2 SQSDAQ.

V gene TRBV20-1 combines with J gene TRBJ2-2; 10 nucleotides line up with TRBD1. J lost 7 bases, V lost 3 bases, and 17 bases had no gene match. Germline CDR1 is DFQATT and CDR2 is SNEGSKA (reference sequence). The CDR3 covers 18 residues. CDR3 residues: CSASRDRGQLYTDGELFF. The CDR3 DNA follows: TGCAGTGCTAGCCGGGACAGGGGACAATTGTACACCGACGGGGAGCTGTTTTTT.